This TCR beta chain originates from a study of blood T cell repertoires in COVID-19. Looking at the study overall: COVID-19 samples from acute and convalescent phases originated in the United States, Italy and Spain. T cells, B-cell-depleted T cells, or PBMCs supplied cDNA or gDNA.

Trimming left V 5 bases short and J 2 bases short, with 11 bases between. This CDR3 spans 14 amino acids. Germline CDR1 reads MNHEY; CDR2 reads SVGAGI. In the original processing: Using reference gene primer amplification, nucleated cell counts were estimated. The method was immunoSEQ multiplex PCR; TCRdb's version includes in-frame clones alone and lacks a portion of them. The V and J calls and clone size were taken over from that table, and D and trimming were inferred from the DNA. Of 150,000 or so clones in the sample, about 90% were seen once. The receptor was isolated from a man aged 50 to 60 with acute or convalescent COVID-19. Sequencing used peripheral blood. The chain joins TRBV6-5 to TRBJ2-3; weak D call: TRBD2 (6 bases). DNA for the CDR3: TGTGCCAGCAGTATCGGGAGTCTCACAGATACGCAGTATTTT. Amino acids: CASSIGSLTDTQYF.